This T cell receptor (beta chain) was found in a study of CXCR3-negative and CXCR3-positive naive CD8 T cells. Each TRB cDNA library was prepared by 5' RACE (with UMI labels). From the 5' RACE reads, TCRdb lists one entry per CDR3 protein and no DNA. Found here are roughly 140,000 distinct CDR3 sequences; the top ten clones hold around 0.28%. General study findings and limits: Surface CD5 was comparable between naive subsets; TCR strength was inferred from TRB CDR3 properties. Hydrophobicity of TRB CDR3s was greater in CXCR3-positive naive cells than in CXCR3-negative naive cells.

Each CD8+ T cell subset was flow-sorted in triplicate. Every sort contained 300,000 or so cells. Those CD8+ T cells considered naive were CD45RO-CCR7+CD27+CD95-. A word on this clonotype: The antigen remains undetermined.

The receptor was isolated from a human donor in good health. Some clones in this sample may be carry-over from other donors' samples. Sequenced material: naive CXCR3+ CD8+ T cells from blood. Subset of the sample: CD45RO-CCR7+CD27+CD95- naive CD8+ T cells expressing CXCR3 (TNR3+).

This CDR3 is CASSYALAGGRNEQFF. This chain links TRBV6-5 with TRBJ2-1; TCRdb calls TRBD2, which cannot be checked without DNA. Per the germline V gene, CDR1 is MNHEY and CDR2 is SVGAGI. This CDR3 has 16 amino acids.